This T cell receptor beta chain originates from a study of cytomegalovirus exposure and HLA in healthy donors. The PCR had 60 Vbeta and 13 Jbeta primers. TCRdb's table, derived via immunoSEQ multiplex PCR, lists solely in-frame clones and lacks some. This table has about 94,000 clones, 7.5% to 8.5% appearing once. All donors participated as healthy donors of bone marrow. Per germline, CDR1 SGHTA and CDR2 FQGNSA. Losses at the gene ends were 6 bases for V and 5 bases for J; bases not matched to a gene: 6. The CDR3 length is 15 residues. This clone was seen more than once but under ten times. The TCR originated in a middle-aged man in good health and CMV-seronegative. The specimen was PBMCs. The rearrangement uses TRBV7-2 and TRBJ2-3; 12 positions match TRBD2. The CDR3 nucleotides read TGTGCCAGCAGGGAGACTAGCGGGAGAGTAGATACGCAGTATTTT. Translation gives CASRETSGRVDTQYF.